A single sample gave rise to the 2 T cell receptor beta chains below, sequenced in a study of Ad26.COV2.S vaccination and SARS-CoV-2 variants. Treatment meaning: around 19 received Ad26.COV2.S at low or high dose, single or two shots; several received placebo; per-sample allocation not given. Sampling occurred on day 63 after the first vaccine or placebo injection. The data were produced by immunoSEQ multiplex PCR, yet TCRdb's version contains in-frame clones alone and is incomplete. This sample has 330,000 or so clones, with roughly 90% found just once. Specimen: peripheral blood, collected in a trial of Ad26.COV2.S vaccine versus placebo. These receptors were collected from a person between 18 and 59 years old who received the Ad26.COV2.S COVID-19 vaccine or a placebo.

This chain links TRBV25-1 with TRBJ1-1; D perhaps matches TRBD1 (5 bases). This CDR3 has 13 amino acids. From germline, CDR1 is MGHDK and CDR2 SYGVNS. V lost 6 bases and J lost 1, with 9 bases in between. CDR3: CASREQGNTEAFF. The CDR3 DNA follows: TGTGCCAGCAGGGAGCAGGGGAACACTGAAGCTTTCTTT.

The chain employs TRBV7-2 and TRBJ1-6; D perhaps matches TRBD1 (5 bases). The CDR3 runs 15 residues. Germline V CDR1 and CDR2: SGHTA, FQGNSA. Trimming took 5 bases from V and 4 from J, leaving 12 bases between them. CDR3: CASSQVGAYNSPLHF. In DNA, the CDR3 is TGTGCCAGCAGCCAGGTCGGGGCGTATAATTCACCCCTCCACTTT.